Included here is one TCR beta chain sequence, with context. The sample originates from a study of blood T cell repertoires in COVID-19. Across the study: Donors in the United States, Italy and Spain gave samples during acute or convalescent COVID-19.

CDR3 length equals 12 residues. CDR1 is SGHDT and CDR2 is YYEEEE in the germline V gene. The V and J ends lost 4 bases and 2 bases respectively, with 4 bases between them. Per the study methods: Scientists estimated how many nucleated cells there were by amplifying reference gene primers. Assay used: immunoSEQ multiplex PCR; TCRdb lists only in-frame clones, some missing. The V and J calls and the clone size are those of that table, but D and trimming were determined from the DNA. Among about 440,000 clones listed, 85% to 90% were seen once. This chain joins TRBV5-6 and TRBJ1-3; D unresolved. Sequences were obtained from peripheral blood. This TCR was recovered from a woman in her thirties with acute or convalescent COVID-19. The DNA of the CDR3 is TGTGCCAGCAGCCGTACTGGAAACACCATATATTTT. Its translation: CASSRTGNTIYF.